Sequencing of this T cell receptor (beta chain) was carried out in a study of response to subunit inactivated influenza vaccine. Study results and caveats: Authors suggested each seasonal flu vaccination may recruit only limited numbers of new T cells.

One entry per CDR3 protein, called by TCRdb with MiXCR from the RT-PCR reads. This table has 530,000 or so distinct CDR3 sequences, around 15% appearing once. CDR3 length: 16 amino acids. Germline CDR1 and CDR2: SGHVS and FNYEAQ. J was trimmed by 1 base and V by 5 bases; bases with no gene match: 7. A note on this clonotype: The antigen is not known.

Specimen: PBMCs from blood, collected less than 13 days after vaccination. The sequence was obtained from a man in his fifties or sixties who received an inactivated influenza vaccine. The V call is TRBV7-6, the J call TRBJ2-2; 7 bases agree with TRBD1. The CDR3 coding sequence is TGTGCCAGCAGCCCCCGACAGGGAATGAACACCGGGGAGCTGTTTTTT. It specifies CASSPRQGMNTGELFF.